This T cell receptor beta chain was captured in a study of T cell responses to AZD1222 COVID-19 vaccine. Study outcomes and limitations: Increased Spike-specific TCR breadth and depth were observed after two AZD1222 doses. Just 5 or 6 AZD1222 recipients tested seropositive at baseline. Repertoire sampling was restricted to post-peak T cell response timepoints. Clonal diversity was possibly underestimated; the donors were predominantly white British and more often female.

V was shortened by 2 bases and J by 3 bases, with 20 bases between the two germline ends. CDR3 size: 17 residues. Germline CDR1 is SGDLS and CDR2 is YYNGEE. About this clone itself: What it recognizes is unknown.

The table came from immunoSEQ multiplex PCR; TCRdb's copy has only in-frame clones and leaves some out. The sample lists some 170,000 clones; 85% to 90% were seen once. This specimen was peripheral blood, taken 28 days after the second dose of the MenACWY control vaccine. This receptor was obtained from an adult who received the MenACWY meningococcal vaccine as a control. The chain links TRBV9 to TRBJ1-2, with a tentative D call TRBD1 (5 bases). The CDR3 loop is CASSVGQGSTTYYGYTF. For the CDR3, the DNA is TGTGCCAGCAGCGTGGGTCAGGGTTCTACAACTTACTATGGCTACACCTTC.